The 6 T cell receptor beta chains listed next were all sequenced from one sample in a study of T-cell memory formation after mild COVID-19. TCRdb re-analysed the 5' RACE reads in MiXCR, keeping a single row per CDR3 protein. The repertoire holds 300,000 to 400,000 distinct CDR3 sequences, roughly 15% seen once, with roughly 20% in the top ten. Sequencing was performed on PBMCs or a T cell subset sorted from them (not recorded which). The receptors come from a man aged 18 to 29 who had mild COVID-19 (a few samples of this study predate the infection). Cell type and time point are not known.

Ten or more counts support this clonotype. J is TRBJ2-1 and V is TRBV5-1; D is possibly TRBD1 (5 bases). The germline V and J ends were trimmed by 0 bases and 0 bases, with 13 bases remaining between them. Germline-derived CDR1 and CDR2 are SGHRS and YFSETQ. This CDR3 comprises 17 residues. The CDR3 DNA reads as TGCGCCAGCAGCTTGGTTTGGGGCGGCCGCTCCTACAATGAGCAGTTCTTC. Amino acid sequence: CASSLVWGGRSYNEQFF.

This clonotype occurred many times. The rearrangement links TRBV5-6 to TRBJ2-5; 7 bases map to TRBD2. The germline V gene has CDR1 SGHDT and CDR2 YYEEEE. The trim removed 0 bases at V and 1 base at J, leaving 6 bases unmatched. The CDR3 consists of 16 residues. This CDR3 is CASSLERGLPQETQYF. The CDR3 coding sequence is TGTGCCAGCAGCTTGGAACGGGGACTACCCCAAGAGACCCAGTACTTC.

This clonotype was seen only a few times. The V and J genes are TRBV6-6 and TRBJ2-2; D perhaps matches TRBD2 (6 bases). The germline CDR1 and CDR2 sequences are MNHNY and SVGAGI (reference sequence). With 6 bases removed from V and 1 base from J, the gap between germline ends came to 15 bases. The CDR3 has 16 residues. The CDR3: CASSYLRAGNTGELFF. CDR3 nucleotides: TGTGCCAGCAGCTACCTCCGAGCGGGGAACACCGGGGAGCTGTTTTTT.

This clonotype occurred a few times. This chain uses TRBV12-3 or TRBV12-4 with TRBJ2-5; TRBD1 might be the D (5 bases). The CDR3 totals 15 residues. V lost 5 bases to trimming and J lost 1 base, with 14 bases between them. The CDR3 sequence is CASSQVGAGQETQYF. The DNA for the CDR3 is TGTGCCAGCAGTCAGGTTGGGGCAGGCCAAGAGACCCAGTACTTC.

This rearrangement joins TRBV5-1 to TRBJ2-1, with TRBD2 matching 8 bases. V dropped 4 bases and J dropped 2; count of bases not matched to a gene: 5. This CDR3 has 15 residues. Germline V gene lookup returns CDR1 SGHRS and CDR2 YFSETQ. The CDR3 DNA follows: TGCGCCAGCAGCGGACGGGGGGGCCCCTACAATGAGCAGTTCTTC. It specifies CASSGRGGPYNEQFF.

This clonotype was detected only a few times. The chain joins TRBV6-5 to TRBJ2-5; tentatively, D is TRBD2 (6 bases). This CDR3 is 14 amino acids long. V lost 6 bases and J lost 5, with 16 bases in between. Germline loops: CDR1 MNHEY, CDR2 SVGAGI. As DNA, the CDR3 is TGTGCCAGCAGCACGACTAGTCGTAGGGAGACCCAGTACTTC. Its translation is CASSTTSRRETQYF.